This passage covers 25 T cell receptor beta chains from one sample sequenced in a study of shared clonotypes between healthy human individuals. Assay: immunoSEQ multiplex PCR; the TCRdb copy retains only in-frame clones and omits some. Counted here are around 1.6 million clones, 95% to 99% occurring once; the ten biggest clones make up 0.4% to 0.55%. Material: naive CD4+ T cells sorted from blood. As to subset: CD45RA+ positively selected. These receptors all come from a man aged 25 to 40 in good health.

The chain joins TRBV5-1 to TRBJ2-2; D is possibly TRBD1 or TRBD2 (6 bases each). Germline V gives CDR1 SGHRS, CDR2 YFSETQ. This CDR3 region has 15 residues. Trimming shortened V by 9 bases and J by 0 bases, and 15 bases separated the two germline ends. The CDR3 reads CATELGGANTGELFF. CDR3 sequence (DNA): TGCGCCACCGAGCTGGGGGGCGCGAACACCGGGGAGCTGTTTTTT.

CDR3 coding DNA: TGTGCCAGCACGGGACAGGGGGCTATCTACAATGAGCAGTTCTTC. As protein: CASTGQGAIYNEQFF. The chain uses TRBV28 and TRBJ2-1; TRBD1 matches 12 bases. With 7 bases clipped from V and 3 bases from J, the junction kept 4 bases outside the gene matches. The V gene's germline CDR1 is MDHEN and CDR2 SYDVKM. This CDR3 spans 15 amino acids.

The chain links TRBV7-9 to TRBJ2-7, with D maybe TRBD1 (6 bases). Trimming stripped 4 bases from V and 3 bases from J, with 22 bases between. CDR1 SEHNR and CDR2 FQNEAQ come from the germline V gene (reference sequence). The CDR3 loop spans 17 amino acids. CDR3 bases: TGTGCCAGCAGCTCCAGTTGGGTGACAGGTTCTGGCTACGAGCAGTACTTC. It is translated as CASSSSWVTGSGYEQYF.

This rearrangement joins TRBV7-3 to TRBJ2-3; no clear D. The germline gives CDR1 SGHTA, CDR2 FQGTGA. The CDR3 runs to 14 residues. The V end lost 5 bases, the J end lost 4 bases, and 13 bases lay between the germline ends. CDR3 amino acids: CASSLRVSPDTQYF. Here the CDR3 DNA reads TGTGCCAGCAGCCTCCGAGTTTCACCAGATACGCAGTATTTT.

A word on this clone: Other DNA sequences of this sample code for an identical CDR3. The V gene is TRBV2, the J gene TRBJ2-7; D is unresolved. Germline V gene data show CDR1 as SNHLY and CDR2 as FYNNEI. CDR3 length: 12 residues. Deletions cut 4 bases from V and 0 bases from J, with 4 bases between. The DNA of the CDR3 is TGTGCCAGCAGTGTTGGCTCCTACGAGCAGTACTTC. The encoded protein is CASSVGSYEQYF.

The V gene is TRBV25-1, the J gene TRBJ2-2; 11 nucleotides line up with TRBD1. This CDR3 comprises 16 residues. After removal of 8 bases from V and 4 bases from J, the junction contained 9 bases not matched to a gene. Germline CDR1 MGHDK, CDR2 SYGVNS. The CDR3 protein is CASRLAGTGGTGELFF. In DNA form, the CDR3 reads TGTGCCAGCCGTCTAGCCGGGACAGGGGGCACCGGGGAGCTGTTTTTT.

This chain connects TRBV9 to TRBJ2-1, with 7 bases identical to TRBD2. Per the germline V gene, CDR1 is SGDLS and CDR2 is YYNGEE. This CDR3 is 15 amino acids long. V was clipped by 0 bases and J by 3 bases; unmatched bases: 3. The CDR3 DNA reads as TGTGCCAGCAGCGTAGCGCCGGGGGGCTACAATGAGCAGTTCTTC. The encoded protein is CASSVAPGGYNEQFF.

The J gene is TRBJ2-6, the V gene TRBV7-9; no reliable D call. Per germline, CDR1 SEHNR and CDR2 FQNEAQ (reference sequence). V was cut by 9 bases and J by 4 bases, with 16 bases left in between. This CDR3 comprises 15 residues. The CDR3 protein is CASALWAAGANVLTF. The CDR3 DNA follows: TGTGCCAGTGCTCTCTGGGCTGCCGGGGCCAACGTCCTGACTTTC.

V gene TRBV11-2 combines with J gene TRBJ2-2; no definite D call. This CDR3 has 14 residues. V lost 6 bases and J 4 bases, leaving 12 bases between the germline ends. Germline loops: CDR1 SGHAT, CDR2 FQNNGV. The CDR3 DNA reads TGTGCCAGCAGATCGATAACGAGCACCGGGGAGCTGTTTTTT. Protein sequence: CASRSITSTGELFF.

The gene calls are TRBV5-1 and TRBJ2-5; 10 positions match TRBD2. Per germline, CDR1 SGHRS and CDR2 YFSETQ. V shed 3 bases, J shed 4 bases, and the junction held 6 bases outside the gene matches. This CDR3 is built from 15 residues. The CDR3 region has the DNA TGCGCCAGCAGCTCGCTAGCGGGAGTGGGAGAGACCCAGTACTTC. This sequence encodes CASSSLAGVGETQYF.

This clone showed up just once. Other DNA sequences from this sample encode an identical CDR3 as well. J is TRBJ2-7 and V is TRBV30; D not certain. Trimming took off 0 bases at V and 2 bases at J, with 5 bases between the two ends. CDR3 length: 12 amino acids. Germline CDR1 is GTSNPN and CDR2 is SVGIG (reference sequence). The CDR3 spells CAWSVRPYEQYF. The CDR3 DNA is TGTGCCTGGAGTGTACGCCCCTACGAGCAGTACTTC.

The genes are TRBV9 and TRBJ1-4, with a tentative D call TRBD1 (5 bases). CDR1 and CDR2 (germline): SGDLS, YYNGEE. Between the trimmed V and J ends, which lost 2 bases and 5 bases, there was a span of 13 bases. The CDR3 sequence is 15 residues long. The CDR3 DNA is TGTGCCAGCAGCGTTCAGGGACTGCAAAATGAAAAACTGTTTTTT. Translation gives CASSVQGLQNEKLFF. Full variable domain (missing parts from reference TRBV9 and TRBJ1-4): DSGVTQTPKHLITATGQRVTLRCSPRSGDLSVYWYQQSLDQGLQFLIQYYNGEERAKGNILERFSAQQFPDLHSELNLSSLELGDSALYFCASSVQGLQNEKLFFGSGTQLSVL.

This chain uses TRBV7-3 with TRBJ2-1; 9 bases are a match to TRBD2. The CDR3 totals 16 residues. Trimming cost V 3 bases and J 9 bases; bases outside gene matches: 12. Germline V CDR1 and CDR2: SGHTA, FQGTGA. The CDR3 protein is CASSFIAGEGKGEQFF. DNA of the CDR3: TGTGCCAGCAGCTTCATAGCGGGAGAAGGAAAGGGTGAGCAGTTCTTC.

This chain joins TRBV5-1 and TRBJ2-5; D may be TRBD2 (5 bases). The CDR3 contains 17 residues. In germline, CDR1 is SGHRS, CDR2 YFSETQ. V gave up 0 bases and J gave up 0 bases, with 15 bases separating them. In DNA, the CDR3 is TGCGCCAGCAGCTTGGAGGGAGCGCTGTGGTACCAAGAGACCCAGTACTTC. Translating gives CASSLEGALWYQETQYF.

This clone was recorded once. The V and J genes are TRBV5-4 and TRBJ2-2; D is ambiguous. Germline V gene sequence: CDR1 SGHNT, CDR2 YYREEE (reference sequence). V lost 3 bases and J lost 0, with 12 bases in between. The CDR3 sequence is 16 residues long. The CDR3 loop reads CASSSVGIANTGELFF. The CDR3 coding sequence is TGTGCCAGCAGCTCGGTAGGCATCGCGAACACCGGGGAGCTGTTTTTT.

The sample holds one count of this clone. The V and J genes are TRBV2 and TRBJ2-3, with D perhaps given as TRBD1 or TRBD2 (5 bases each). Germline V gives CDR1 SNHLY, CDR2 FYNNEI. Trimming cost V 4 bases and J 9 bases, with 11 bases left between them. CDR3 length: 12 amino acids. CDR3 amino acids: CASSVKGDTQYF. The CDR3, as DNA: TGTGCCAGCAGTGTAAAAGGGGACACGCAGTATTTT. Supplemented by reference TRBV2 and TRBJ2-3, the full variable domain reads EPEVTQTPSHQVTQMGQEVILRCVPISNHLYFYWYRQILGQKVEFLVSFYNNEISEKSEIFDDQFSVERPDGSNFTLKIRSTKLEDSAMYFCASSVKGDTQYFGPGTRLTVL.

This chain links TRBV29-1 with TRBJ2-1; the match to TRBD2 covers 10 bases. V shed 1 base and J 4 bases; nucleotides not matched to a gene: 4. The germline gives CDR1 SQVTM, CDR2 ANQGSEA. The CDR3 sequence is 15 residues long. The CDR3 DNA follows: TGCAGCGTTGAAGGTGAACTAGCGGGATACAATGAGCAGTTCTTC. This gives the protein CSVEGELAGYNEQFF.

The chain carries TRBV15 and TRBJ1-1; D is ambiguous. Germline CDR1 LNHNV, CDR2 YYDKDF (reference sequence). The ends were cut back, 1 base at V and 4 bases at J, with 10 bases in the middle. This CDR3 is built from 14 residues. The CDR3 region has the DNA TGTGCCACCAGCAGAGTTGGCAGAAGCACTGAAGCTTTCTTT. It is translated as CATSRVGRSTEAFF.

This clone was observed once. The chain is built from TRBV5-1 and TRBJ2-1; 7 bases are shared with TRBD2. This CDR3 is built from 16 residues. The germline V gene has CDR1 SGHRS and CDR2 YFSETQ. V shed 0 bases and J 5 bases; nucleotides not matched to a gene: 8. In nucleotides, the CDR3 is TGCGCCAGCAGCTTGGGGCTAGCGGAAGACCACAATGAGCAGTTCTTC. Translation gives CASSLGLAEDHNEQFF.

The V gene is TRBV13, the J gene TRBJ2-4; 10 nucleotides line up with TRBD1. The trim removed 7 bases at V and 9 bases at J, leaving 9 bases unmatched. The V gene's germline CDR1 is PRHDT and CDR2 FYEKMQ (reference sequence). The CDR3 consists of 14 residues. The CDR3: CASTRDRGMGIQYF. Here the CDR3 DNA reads TGTGCCAGCACCCGGGACAGGGGTATGGGCATTCAGTACTTC.

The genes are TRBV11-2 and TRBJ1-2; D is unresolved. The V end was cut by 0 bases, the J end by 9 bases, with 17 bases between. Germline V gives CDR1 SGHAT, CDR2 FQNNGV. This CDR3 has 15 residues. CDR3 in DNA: TGTGCCAGCAGCTTAGAACGGGGTGGAGGGCTGCGCTACACCTTC. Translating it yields CASSLERGGGLRYTF.

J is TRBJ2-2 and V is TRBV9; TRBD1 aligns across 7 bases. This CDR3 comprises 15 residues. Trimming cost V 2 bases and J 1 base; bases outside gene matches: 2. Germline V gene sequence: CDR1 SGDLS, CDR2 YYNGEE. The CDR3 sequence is CASSVRGRNTGELFF. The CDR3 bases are TGTGCCAGCAGCGTCAGGGGGAGGAACACCGGGGAGCTGTTTTTT.

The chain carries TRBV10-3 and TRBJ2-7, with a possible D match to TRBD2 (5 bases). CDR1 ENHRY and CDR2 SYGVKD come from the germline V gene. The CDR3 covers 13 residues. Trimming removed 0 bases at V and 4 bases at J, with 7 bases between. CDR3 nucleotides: TGTGCCATCAGTGAGTCTCAGCGGTACGAGCAGTACTTC. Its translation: CAISESQRYEQYF.

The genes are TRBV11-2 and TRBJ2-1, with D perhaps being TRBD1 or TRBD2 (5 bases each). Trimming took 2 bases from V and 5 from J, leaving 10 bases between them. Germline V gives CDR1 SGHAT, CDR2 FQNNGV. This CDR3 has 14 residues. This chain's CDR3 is CASSLYRGDNEQFF. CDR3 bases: TGTGCCAGCAGCTTATATCGAGGGGACAATGAGCAGTTCTTC.

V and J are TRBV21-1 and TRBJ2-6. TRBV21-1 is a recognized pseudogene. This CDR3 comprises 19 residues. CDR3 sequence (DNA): TGTGCCAGCAGCATTCCCGGGGCACCGGACCTGGGAGGGGCCAACGTCCTGACTTTC. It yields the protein CASSIPGAPDLGGANVLTF.